This TCR beta chain comes out of a study of beta chain features in type 1 diabetes. Study conclusions and caveats: Moderate but significant shortening of TCRB CDR3s was recorded in all four CD4+ subsets from Type 1 diabetes patients. The naive, central memory and Treg TCRB repertoires showed an apparent similarity that was greater among patients than among healthy donors.

As to this clone: Its specificity is unknown.

This CDR3 comprises 15 residues. The germline gives CDR1 SEHNR, CDR2 FQNEAQ (reference sequence). V shed 1 base, J shed 7 bases, and the junction held 6 bases outside the gene matches. Every bit of the isolated RNA underwent reverse transcription, so sequencing read expressed TCRB transcripts. Generated by immunoSEQ multiplex PCR, the TCRdb table keeps only in-frame clones and is missing some. The table shows some 150,000 clones, with 6% to 7.5% occurring only once. Sorting with CD45RO/CCR7/CD25/CD127/CD95/CD27 yielded naive, central memory, regulatory and stem-like memory CD4+ cells. Purity of each sorted population was above 95%.

This TCR came from a woman under 40 in good health. This sequence joins TRBV7-9 and TRBJ2-1; 8 bases line up with TRBD2. The specimen was central memory CD4+ T cells from blood. This CDR3 reads CASSLVAGFSNEQFF. Written as DNA, the CDR3 is TGTGCCAGCAGCTTAGTAGCGGGGTTTAGTAATGAGCAGTTCTTC.